These 31 T cell receptor beta chains were sequenced from one sample in a study of T cells after posttransplantation cyclophosphamide. The data were produced by immunoSEQ multiplex PCR, yet TCRdb's version contains in-frame clones alone and is incomplete. The table records more than 12,000 clones, about four fifths of them present only once. Sequencing used memory CD4+ T cells sorted from PBMCs. The receptors were gathered from a man aged 45-65 years.

In DNA form, the CDR3 reads TGTGCCAGCAGTTCGGACAGTTTTTTGGCTTTCTTT. This encodes CASSSDSFLAFF. V usage is TRBV2 and J usage is TRBJ1-1, with D tentatively TRBD1 (6 bases). The V end lost 5 bases, the J end lost 11 bases, and 15 bases lay between the germline ends. Germline CDR1 reads SNHLY; CDR2 reads FYNNEI. This CDR3 has 12 amino acids.

Note on this clone: This sample also contains other DNA sequences that code for the same CDR3. The rearrangement uses TRBV29-1 and TRBJ2-7, with 9 nucleotides matching TRBD1. This CDR3 is 13 amino acids long. The V and J ends lost 4 bases and 2 bases, in that order; junction bases with no gene match: 3. Germline V gives CDR1 SQVTM, CDR2 ANQGSEA. CDR3: CSVGDRATYEQYF. CDR3 sequence (DNA): TGCAGCGTTGGGGACAGGGCTACCTACGAGCAGTACTTC.

The CDR3 nucleotides read TGTGCCACCCGGACGGGGGAGACCCAGTACTTC. Its protein is CATRTGETQYF. The rearrangement links TRBV19 to TRBJ2-5; a possible D gene is TRBD2 (5 bases). Germline V gene lookup returns CDR1 LNHDA and CDR2 SQIVND (reference sequence). Trimming pared 10 bases from V and 5 bases from J, leaving 11 bases between. The CDR3 is made up of 11 amino acids.

In its sample, this clone was seen a few times. The rearrangement joins TRBV5-6 to TRBJ2-2; 9 nucleotides agree with TRBD2. CDR1 is SGHDT, CDR2 YYEEEE, per germline. The CDR3 contains 16 residues. V lost 0 bases and J lost 2; bases outside the gene matches: 2. The CDR3 spells CASSLVSGRNTGELFF. In DNA form, the CDR3 reads TGTGCCAGCAGCTTGGTTAGCGGGAGAAACACCGGGGAGCTGTTTTTT.

In its sample, this clone ranks as medium-sized. The CDR3 coding sequence is TGTGCCAGTACCGCTCCTGGGGGGAAAAACATTCAGTACTTC. Protein sequence: CASTAPGGKNIQYF. The chain links TRBV19 to TRBJ2-4, with D maybe TRBD2 (6 bases). Germline lookup yields CDR1 LNHDA and CDR2 SQIVND (reference sequence). Trimming removed 7 bases from V and 4 bases from J, with 14 bases in between. The CDR3 consists of 14 residues.

The chain carries TRBV11-3 and TRBJ1-3, with a possible D match to TRBD1 (6 bases). This CDR3 spans 15 amino acids. In germline, CDR1 is SGHNT, CDR2 YENEEA. V dropped 5 bases and J dropped 2 bases, with 13 bases sitting between them. The CDR3 DNA sequence: TGTGCCAGCAGCCGCGCGGGGGCTACTGGAAACACCATATATTTT. Its translation is CASSRAGATGNTIYF.

The J gene is TRBJ1-5, the V gene TRBV11-2; 7 bases are shared with TRBD1. The CDR3 is 14 residues long. Germline lookup yields CDR1 SGHAT and CDR2 FQNNGV. Unmatched junction bases numbered 10, after V lost 4 bases and J lost 10 bases. DNA for the CDR3: TGTGCCAGCAGCTCAGACAGGGTAGACAGCCCCCAGCATTTT. Protein sequence: CASSSDRVDSPQHF. Full variable domain (rest looked up from reference TRBV11-2 and TRBJ1-5): EAGVAQSPRYKIIEKRQSVAFWCNPISGHATLYWYQQILGQGPKLLIQFQNNGVVDDSQLPKDRFSAERLKGVDSTLKIQPAKLEDSAVYLCASSSDRVDSPQHFGDGTRLSIL.

The chain joins TRBV5-6 to TRBJ2-7, with unresolved D. The V gene lost 1 base and the J gene lost 2 bases, with 10 bases spanning the gap. Germline V gives CDR1 SGHDT, CDR2 YYEEEE. This CDR3 region has 14 residues. The CDR3 DNA is TGTGCCAGCAGCTTGTTGTACAGCACCTACGAGCAGTACTTC. It translates to CASSLLYSTYEQYF.

A single count supports this clone. The chain uses TRBV19 and TRBJ1-5, with D possibly being TRBD1 (5 bases). CDR3 length: 17 amino acids. The V and J ends lost 6 bases and 5 bases respectively, with 23 bases between them. Germline V gene data show CDR1 as LNHDA and CDR2 as SQIVND (reference sequence). The CDR3 here is CASRGSRDSGPYQPQHF. The CDR3 DNA sequence: TGTGCCAGTAGAGGGAGCCGGGACTCAGGACCCTATCAGCCCCAGCATTTT.

This clone has a handful of counts. The chain links TRBV5-8 to TRBJ2-5; D uncertain. CDR3 length equals 14 residues. The germline V gene has CDR1 SGHTS and CDR2 YDEGEE. V was shortened by 0 bases and J by 7 bases, with 13 bases between the two germline ends. Here the CDR3 DNA reads TGTGCCAGCAGCTTGGCCGTTCTCACCGGGACCCAGTACTTC. It specifies CASSLAVLTGTQYF.

The chain couples TRBV2 to TRBJ1-2; 8 nucleotides line up with TRBD1. J was trimmed by 8 bases and V by 6 bases; bases with no gene match: 11. Germline-derived CDR1 and CDR2 are SNHLY and FYNNEI. The CDR3 length is 14 residues. CDR3 in DNA: TGTGCCAGCAGGCGGGGACAGGATTTTGCCGGCTACACCTTC. Its protein product is CASRRGQDFAGYTF.

CDR3 sequence: CAITVLRDGGYTF. In DNA form, the CDR3 reads TGTGCCATCACGGTCTTGAGAGATGGTGGCTACACCTTC. The chain uses TRBV10-3 and TRBJ1-2; D gene ambiguous. Germline V CDR1 and CDR2: ENHRY, SYGVKD. CDR3 length equals 13 residues. Trimming took 7 bases from V and 7 from J, leaving 16 bases between them.

This clone has a handful of counts. V is TRBV29-1 and J is TRBJ2-2; D is unclear. V dropped 4 bases and J dropped 8 bases, with 17 bases sitting between them. The CDR3 loop spans 14 amino acids. The germline CDR1 and CDR2 sequences are SQVTM and ANQGSEA. This CDR3 is CSVVAGSGLGELFF. DNA for the CDR3: TGCAGCGTTGTGGCAGGAAGTGGATTAGGGGAGCTGTTTTTT.

This clone came up once. V is TRBV29-1 and J is TRBJ1-2; TRBD1 matches at 8 bases. CDR1 and CDR2 from the germline V gene are SQVTM and ANQGSEA. With 6 bases clipped from V and 5 bases from J, the junction kept 5 bases outside the gene matches. The CDR3 is made up of 12 amino acids. The CDR3 DNA sequence: TGCAGCGTAGAGGGACAGGTTTATGGCTACACCTTC. It is translated as CSVEGQVYGYTF.

The gene calls are TRBV2 and TRBJ2-3; D unresolved. This CDR3 has 13 amino acids. The germline CDR1 and CDR2 sequences are SNHLY and FYNNEI. Trimming pared 2 bases from V and 5 bases from J, leaving 8 bases between. The CDR3 DNA sequence: TGTGCCAGCAGTGAAAGGAGAGGAGATACGCAGTATTTT. Encoded protein: CASSERRGDTQYF.

This clone occurred a few times. This chain links TRBV5-4 with TRBJ1-3, with a weak D call TRBD1 (6 bases). This CDR3 region has 15 residues. V was pared by 5 bases and J by 0 bases, with 12 bases between. In germline, CDR1 is SGHNT, CDR2 YYREEE (reference sequence). DNA of the CDR3: TGTGCCAGCAGGGAAGGGACAAGCTCTGGAAACACCATATATTTT. This gives the protein CASREGTSSGNTIYF.

The CDR3 nucleotides read TGTGCCAGCAGCCAAAGCGGGAGGGTGTGGGAGACCCAGTACTTC. Protein: CASSQSGRVWETQYF. The rearrangement joins TRBV5-4 to TRBJ2-5; 10 bases map to TRBD2. Trimming removed 4 bases from V and 5 bases from J; junction bases left unmatched: 8. From germline, CDR1 is SGHNT and CDR2 YYREEE (reference sequence). The CDR3 runs 15 residues.

The chain is built from TRBV7-2 and TRBJ1-1; the match to TRBD1 covers 7 bases. Per the germline V gene, CDR1 is SGHTA and CDR2 is FQGNSA. This CDR3 is 17 amino acids long. The trim removed 0 bases at V and 3 bases at J, leaving 10 bases unmatched. The CDR3 DNA follows: TGTGCCAGCAGCTTAGCGTTTTTTTTTGGGACAGACACTGAAGCTTTCTTT. It encodes CASSLAFFFGTDTEAFF.

The table lists this clone with a few counts. In DNA, the CDR3 is TGTGCCAGCAGAACCCCAGGATACCGTGGCTACACCTTC. It translates to CASRTPGYRGYTF. The gene calls are TRBV28 and TRBJ1-2; D remains ambiguous. V was clipped by 6 bases and J by 7 bases, with 15 bases between them. Germline CDR1 is MDHEN and CDR2 is SYDVKM. The CDR3 has 13 residues.

This rearrangement joins TRBV7-2 to TRBJ2-7; tentative D call: TRBD2 (6 bases). V lost 4 bases to trimming and J lost 0 bases, with 22 bases between them. Looked up from germline, CDR1 is SGHTA and CDR2 is FQGNSA. This CDR3 is 18 amino acids long. CDR3 DNA sequence: TGTGCCAGCAGCTCACCTCAGTTGGGGAGGCCGAGCTCCTACGAGCAGTACTTC. It codes for CASSSPQLGRPSSYEQYF.

The gene calls are TRBV2 and TRBJ1-4; 7 bases are a match to TRBD1. The junction had 4 bases not matched to a gene; V was cut back by 4 bases and J by 5 bases. This CDR3 spans 14 amino acids. The germline V gene encodes CDR1 SNHLY and CDR2 FYNNEI. CDR3 residues: CASSATGSNEKLFF. The CDR3, as DNA: TGTGCCAGCAGTGCGACAGGGTCGAATGAAAAACTGTTTTTT.

This chain uses TRBV19 with TRBJ2-7; 9 nucleotides line up with TRBD2. CDR3 length: 16 residues. The ends lost 6 bases at V and 3 bases at J; junction bases unmatched: 12. Germline V lookup: CDR1 LNHDA, CDR2 SQIVND (reference sequence). The CDR3 nucleotides are TGTGCCAGTAGCCCATTTGGGGGTAGCGGGAGCTACGAGCAGTACTTC. This encodes CASSPFGGSGSYEQYF.

This chain connects TRBV30 to TRBJ2-1; 8 nucleotides agree with TRBD2. Trimming took 6 bases from V and 5 from J; bases not matched to a gene: 15. The length of the CDR3 is 16 residues. The germline V gene encodes CDR1 GTSNPN and CDR2 SVGIG (reference sequence). The CDR3 nucleotides are TGTGCCTGCCTAGTCTTTAGCGGGGTTAGGAACAATGAGCAGTTCTTC. Translation gives CACLVFSGVRNNEQFF.

This chain connects TRBV19 to TRBJ1-1; no clear D gene. This CDR3 contains 13 residues. With 7 bases removed from V and 7 bases from J, the gap between germline ends came to 16 bases. Germline values: CDR1 LNHDA, CDR2 SQIVND (reference sequence). CDR3 region: CASISPYSYEAFF. Written as DNA, the CDR3 is TGTGCCAGTATTTCCCCTTACAGTTATGAAGCTTTCTTT.

The genes are TRBV30 and TRBJ1-2; 11 nucleotides match TRBD1. CDR1 GTSNPN and CDR2 SVGIG come from the germline V gene (reference sequence). Unmatched junction bases numbered 9, after V lost 7 bases and J lost 5 bases. The CDR3 spans 14 residues. The DNA for the CDR3 is TGTGCCTCCAAATCCGGGACAGGGGGGTATGGCTACACCTTC. Protein: CASKSGTGGYGYTF.

The chain joins TRBV15 to TRBJ2-1; possibly TRBD1 for D (5 bases). Trimming stripped 0 bases from V and 5 bases from J, with 11 bases between. The CDR3 totals 15 residues. The germline V gene has CDR1 LNHNV and CDR2 YYDKDF (reference sequence). DNA of the CDR3: TGTGCCACCAGCAGAGACCCGGGCAGGGACAATGAGCAGTTCTTC. The encoded protein is CATSRDPGRDNEQFF.

This clone was seen a handful of times. This rearrangement joins TRBV2 to TRBJ2-5; D not resolved. This CDR3 has 12 amino acids. Germline V gene sequence: CDR1 SNHLY, CDR2 FYNNEI. V dropped 5 bases and J dropped 0 bases, with 4 bases sitting between them. The CDR3 DNA sequence: TGTGCCAGCAGTTTAAACCAAGAGACCCAGTACTTC. It translates to CASSLNQETQYF. Supplemented by reference TRBV2 and TRBJ2-5, the full variable domain reads EPEVTQTPSHQVTQMGQEVILRCVPISNHLYFYWYRQILGQKVEFLVSFYNNEISEKSEIFDDQFSVERPDGSNFTLKIRSTKLEDSAMYFCASSLNQETQYFGPGTRLLVL.

This clone has more than one count but fewer than ten. The V and J genes are TRBV2 and TRBJ2-1, with D perhaps TRBD1 (7 bases). This CDR3 is built from 14 residues. CDR1 and CDR2 (germline): SNHLY, FYNNEI. Trimming shortened V by 5 bases and J by 8 bases, and 16 bases separated the two germline ends. Written as DNA, the CDR3 is TGTGCCAGCAGTTACGAACAGGGGAGGCATGAGCAGTTCTTC. As protein: CASSYEQGRHEQFF. The whole variable domain, filled in from reference TRBV2 and TRBJ2-1, reads EPEVTQTPSHQVTQMGQEVILRCVPISNHLYFYWYRQILGQKVEFLVSFYNNEISEKSEIFDDQFSVERPDGSNFTLKIRSTKLEDSAMYFCASSYEQGRHEQFFGPGTRLTVL.

V and J are TRBV4-2 and TRBJ1-2; the match to TRBD1 covers 9 bases. Per germline, CDR1 LGHNA and CDR2 YNFKEQ. This CDR3 is 15 amino acids long. V lost 3 bases, J lost 6 bases, and 8 bases stayed unmatched. CDR3: CASSQGQGGNNGYTF. CDR3 nucleotides: TGTGCCAGCAGCCAGGGACAGGGAGGGAACAATGGCTACACCTTC.

The rearrangement links TRBV5-4 to TRBJ1-6; D not certain. V was pared by 0 bases and J by 12 bases, with 7 bases between. The CDR3 is 12 amino acids. Germline CDR1 is SGHNT and CDR2 is YYREEE (reference sequence). CDR3 coding DNA: TGTGCCAGCAGCTTGGAACAGCTACCCCTCCACTTT. Encoded protein: CASSLEQLPLHF.

The genes are TRBV19 and TRBJ1-5; 8 bases match TRBD1. V shed 9 bases and J 9 bases; nucleotides not matched to a gene: 10. The CDR3 covers 13 residues. Germline CDR1 reads LNHDA; CDR2 reads SQIVND (reference sequence). The CDR3 protein is CASQLDRGRPQHF. The CDR3 DNA sequence: TGTGCCAGCCAACTCGACAGGGGACGGCCCCAGCATTTT.